Here is one T cell receptor (beta chain) with its context. This sample is part of a study of control samples from healthy donors and cancer patients. Germline V CDR1 and CDR2: SGHRS, YFSETQ. The CDR3 is 13 residues long. The V end lost 4 bases, the J end lost 5 bases, and 9 bases lay between the germline ends. Using immunoSEQ multiplex PCR, the repertoire was profiled, and TCRdb retains in-frame clones only, with some absent. The sample comprises approximately 130,000 clones, 80% to 90% of which are singletons, and 8% to 9% rests with the top ten. Specimen: blood. The source is a man aged 35-49 years in good health. The chain recombines TRBV5-1 with TRBJ1-4; D remains ambiguous. DNA of the CDR3: TGCGCCAGCAGCATGGTGGGAAATGAAAAACTGTTTTTT. Translated: CASSMVGNEKLFF.